This T cell receptor (beta chain) was captured by sequencing in a study of CD8+ T cells in alopecia areata. At the level of the study: Treated individuals took tofacitinib by mouth, 5 to 10 mg twice daily.

The CDR3 is made up of 13 amino acids. Looked up from germline, CDR1 is LNHNV and CDR2 is YYDKDF (reference sequence). V was trimmed by 0 bases and J by 5 bases, leaving 8 bases between them. Extracted RNA was reverse transcribed, and the resulting cDNA served as sequencing template. The table came from immunoSEQ multiplex PCR; TCRdb's copy has only in-frame clones and leaves some out. This sample yields 100,000 to 150,000 clones, of which approximately 49% are seen a single time; approximately 18% belongs to the top ten. The sequenced sample was CD8+ T cells sorted from blood, obtained at week 0. This clonotype was sampled from a human donor with alopecia areata. The chain recombines TRBV15 with TRBJ2-7; maybe TRBD1 (5 bases). The CDR3 DNA reads TGTGCCACCAGCAGAGAGAAAGGGGACGAGCAGTACTTC. It is translated as CATSREKGDEQYF.